This TCR beta chain was documented in a study of control samples from healthy donors and cancer patients. Losses at the gene ends were 0 bases for V and 3 bases for J; bases not matched to a gene: 2. The CDR3 spans 15 residues. CDR1 and CDR2 from the germline V gene are SGDLS and YYNGEE. TCRdb keeps only in-frame clones here, not all; method: immunoSEQ multiplex PCR. The sample records 130,000 or so clones, about 90% being singletons. The sequencing input was blood. The sequence was collected from a man between 18 and 29 years old in good health. The chain employs TRBV9 and TRBJ2-7; 11 bases map to TRBD2. The CDR3: CASSVASGGYYEQYF. CDR3 nucleotides: TGTGCCAGCAGCGTAGCTAGCGGGGGGTACTACGAGCAGTACTTC. Full variable domain (rest looked up from reference TRBV9 and TRBJ2-7): DSGVTQTPKHLITATGQRVTLRCSPRSGDLSVYWYQQSLDQGLQFLIQYYNGEERAKGNILERFSAQQFPDLHSELNLSSLELGDSALYFCASSVASGGYYEQYFGPGTRLTVT.